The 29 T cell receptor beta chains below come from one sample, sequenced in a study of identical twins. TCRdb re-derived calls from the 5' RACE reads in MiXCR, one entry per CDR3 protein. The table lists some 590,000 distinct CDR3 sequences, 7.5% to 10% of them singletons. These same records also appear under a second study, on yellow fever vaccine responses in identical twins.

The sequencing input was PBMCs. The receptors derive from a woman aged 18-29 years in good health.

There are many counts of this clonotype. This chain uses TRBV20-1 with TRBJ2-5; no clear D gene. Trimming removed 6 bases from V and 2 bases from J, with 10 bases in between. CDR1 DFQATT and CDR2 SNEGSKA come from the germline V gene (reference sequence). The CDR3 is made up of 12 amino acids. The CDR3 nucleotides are TGCAGTGCCGCGCGCATACAAGAGACCCAGTACTTC. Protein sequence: CSAARIQETQYF.

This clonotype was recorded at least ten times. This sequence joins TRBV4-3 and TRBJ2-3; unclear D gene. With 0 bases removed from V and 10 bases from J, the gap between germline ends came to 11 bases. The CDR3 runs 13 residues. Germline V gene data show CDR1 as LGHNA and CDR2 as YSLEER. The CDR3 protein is CASSQETLRPQYF. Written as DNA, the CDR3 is TGCGCCAGCAGCCAAGAAACTCTGCGACCGCAGTATTTT.

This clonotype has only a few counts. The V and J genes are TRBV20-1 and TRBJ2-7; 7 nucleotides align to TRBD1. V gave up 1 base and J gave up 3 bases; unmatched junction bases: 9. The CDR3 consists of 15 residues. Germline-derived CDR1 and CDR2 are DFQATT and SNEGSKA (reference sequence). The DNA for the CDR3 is TGCAGTGCTAGAGCTTACACAGGGGCTGTCTACGAGCAGTACTTC. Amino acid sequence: CSARAYTGAVYEQYF.

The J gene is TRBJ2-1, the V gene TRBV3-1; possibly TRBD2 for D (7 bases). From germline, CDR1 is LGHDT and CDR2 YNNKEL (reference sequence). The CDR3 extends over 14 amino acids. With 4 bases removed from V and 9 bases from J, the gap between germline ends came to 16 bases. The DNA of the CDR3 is TGTGCCAGCAGCCCTAGGGGGGGGCCCAGTGAGCAGTTCTTC. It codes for CASSPRGGPSEQFF.

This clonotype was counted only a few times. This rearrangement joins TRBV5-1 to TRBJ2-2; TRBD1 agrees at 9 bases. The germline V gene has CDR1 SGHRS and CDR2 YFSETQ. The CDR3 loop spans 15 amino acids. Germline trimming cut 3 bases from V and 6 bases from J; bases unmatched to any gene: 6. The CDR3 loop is CASSSGQGGAGELFF. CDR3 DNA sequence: TGCGCCAGCAGCTCGGGACAGGGAGGCGCCGGGGAGCTGTTTTTT.

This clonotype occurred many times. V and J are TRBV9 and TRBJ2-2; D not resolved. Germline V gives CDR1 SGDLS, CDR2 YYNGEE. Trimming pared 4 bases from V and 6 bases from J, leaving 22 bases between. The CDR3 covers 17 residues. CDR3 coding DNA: TGTGCCAGCAGCCCACTGCTCCAGGTCATTATCGCCGGGGAGCTGTTTTTT. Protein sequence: CASSPLLQVIIAGELFF.

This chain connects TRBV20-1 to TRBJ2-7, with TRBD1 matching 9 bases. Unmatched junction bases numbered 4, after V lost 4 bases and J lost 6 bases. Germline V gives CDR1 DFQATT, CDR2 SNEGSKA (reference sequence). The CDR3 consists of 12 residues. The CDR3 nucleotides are TGCAGTGCTACCGGGACAGGGCTCGAGCAGTACTTC. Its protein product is CSATGTGLEQYF.

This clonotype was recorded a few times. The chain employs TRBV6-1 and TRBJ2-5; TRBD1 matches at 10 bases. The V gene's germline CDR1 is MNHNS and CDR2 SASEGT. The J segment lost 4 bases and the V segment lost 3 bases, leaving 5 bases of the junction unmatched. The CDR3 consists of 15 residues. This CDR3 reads CASSELDRGGETQYF. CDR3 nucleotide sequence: TGTGCCAGCAGTGAGCTGGACAGGGGGGGAGAGACCCAGTACTTC.

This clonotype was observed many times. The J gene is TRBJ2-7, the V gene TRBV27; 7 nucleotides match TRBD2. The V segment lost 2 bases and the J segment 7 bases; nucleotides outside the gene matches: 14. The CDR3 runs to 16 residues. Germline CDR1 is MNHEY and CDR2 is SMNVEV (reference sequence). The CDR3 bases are TGTGCCAGCAGTTTACAGGCGGGGGACGCTATTCAGGAGCAGTACTTC. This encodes CASSLQAGDAIQEQYF.

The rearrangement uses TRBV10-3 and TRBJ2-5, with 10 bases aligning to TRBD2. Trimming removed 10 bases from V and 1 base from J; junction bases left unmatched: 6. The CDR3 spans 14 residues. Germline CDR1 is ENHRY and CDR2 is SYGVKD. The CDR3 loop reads CATRAGGPQETQYF. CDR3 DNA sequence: TGTGCCACTAGAGCGGGAGGGCCCCAAGAGACCCAGTACTTC.

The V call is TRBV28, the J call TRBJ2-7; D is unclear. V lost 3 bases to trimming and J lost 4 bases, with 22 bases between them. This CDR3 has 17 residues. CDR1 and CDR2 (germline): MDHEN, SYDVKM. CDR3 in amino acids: CASSFPSRIPRLYEQYF. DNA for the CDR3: TGTGCCAGCAGTTTCCCTAGTCGGATACCGCGCCTTTACGAGCAGTACTTC. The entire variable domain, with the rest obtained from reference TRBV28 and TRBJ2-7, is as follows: DVKVTQSSRYLVKRTGEKVFLECVQDMDHENMFWYRQDPGLGLRLIYFSYDVKMKEKGDIPEGYSVSREKKERFSLILESASTNQTSMYLCASSFPSRIPRLYEQYFGPGTRLTVT.

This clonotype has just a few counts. CDR3 sequence reads: CASSYSTSGTRTDTQYF. The CDR3 DNA sequence: TGTGCCAGCAGTTACTCGACTAGCGGGACCCGCACAGATACGCAGTATTTT. The chain uses TRBV6-5 and TRBJ2-3; 11 bases map to TRBD2. V dropped 0 bases and J dropped 1; count of bases not matched to a gene: 3. The CDR3 loop spans 17 amino acids. Germline V gives CDR1 MNHEY, CDR2 SVGAGI.

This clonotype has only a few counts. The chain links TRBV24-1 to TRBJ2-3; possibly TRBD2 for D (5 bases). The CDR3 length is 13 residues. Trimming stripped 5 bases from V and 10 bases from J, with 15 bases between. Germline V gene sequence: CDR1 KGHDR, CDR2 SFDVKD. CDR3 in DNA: TGTGCCACCAGTGTGGGAGTCCGGGCAGCGCAGTATTTT. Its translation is CATSVGVRAAQYF.

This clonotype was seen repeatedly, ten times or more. As DNA, the CDR3 is TGCGCCAGCGTCACCGGGACAACGGATAGCACAGATACGCAGTATTTT. Protein: CASVTGTTDSTDTQYF. This rearrangement joins TRBV5-1 to TRBJ2-3, with TRBD1 as a possible D gene (6 bases). Trimming left V 7 bases short and J 0 bases short, with 18 bases between. Germline assignment: CDR1 SGHRS and CDR2 YFSETQ. This CDR3 region has 16 residues. Full variable domain (missing parts from reference TRBV5-1 and TRBJ2-3): KAGVTQTPRYLIKTRGQQVTLSCSPISGHRSVSWYQQTPGQGLQFLFEYFSETQRNKGNFPGRFSGRQFSNSRSEMNVSTLELGDSALYLCASVTGTTDSTDTQYFGPGTRLTVL.

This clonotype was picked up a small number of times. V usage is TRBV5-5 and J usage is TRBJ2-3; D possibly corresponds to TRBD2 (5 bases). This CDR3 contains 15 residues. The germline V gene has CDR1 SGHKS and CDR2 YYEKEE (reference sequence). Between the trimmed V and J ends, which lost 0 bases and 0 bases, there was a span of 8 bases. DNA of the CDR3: TGTGCCAGCAGCTTGGTGGGAGTGAGCACAGATACGCAGTATTTT. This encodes CASSLVGVSTDTQYF.

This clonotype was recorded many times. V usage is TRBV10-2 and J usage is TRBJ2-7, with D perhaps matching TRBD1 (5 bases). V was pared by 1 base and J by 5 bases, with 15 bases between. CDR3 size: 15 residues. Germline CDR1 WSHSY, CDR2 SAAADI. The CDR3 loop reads CASSEFAQGSHEQYF. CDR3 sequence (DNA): TGCGCCAGCAGTGAGTTCGCCCAGGGTTCCCACGAGCAGTACTTC.

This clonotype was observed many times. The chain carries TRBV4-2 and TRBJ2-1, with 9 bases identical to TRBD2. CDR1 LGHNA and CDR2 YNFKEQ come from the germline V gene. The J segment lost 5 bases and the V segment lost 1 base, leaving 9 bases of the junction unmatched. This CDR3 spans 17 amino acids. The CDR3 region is CASSQVGGTSYNNEQFF. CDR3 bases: TGTGCCAGCAGCCAAGTGGGAGGGACTAGCTACAACAATGAGCAGTTCTTC.

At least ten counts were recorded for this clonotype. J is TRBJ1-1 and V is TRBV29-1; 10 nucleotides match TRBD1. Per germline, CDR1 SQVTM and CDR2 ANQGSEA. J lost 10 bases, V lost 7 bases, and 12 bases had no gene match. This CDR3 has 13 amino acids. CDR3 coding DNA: TGCAGCGCCCGGCCGGGGACAGGGGAAGGAGCTTTCTTT. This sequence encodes CSARPGTGEGAFF.

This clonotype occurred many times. This CDR3 is CSVAGTGTGNTEAFF. The CDR3, as DNA: TGCAGCGTTGCGGGGACCGGGACAGGGAACACTGAAGCTTTCTTT. V is TRBV29-1 and J is TRBJ1-1, with 8 bases that match TRBD1. V shed 4 bases and J 1 base; nucleotides not matched to a gene: 8. Looked up from germline, CDR1 is SQVTM and CDR2 is ANQGSEA. This CDR3 comprises 15 residues.

CDR3 loop: CASHTGQDYTGELFF. The CDR3 DNA reads as TGTGCCAGCCACACGGGACAGGATTACACCGGGGAGCTGTTTTTT. The chain couples TRBV11-2 to TRBJ2-2; TRBD1 matches at 8 bases. The V gene end was trimmed by 8 bases and the J gene end by 3 bases; junction bases not matched to a gene: 8. Germline V gene sequence: CDR1 SGHAT, CDR2 FQNNGV. The CDR3 has 15 residues.

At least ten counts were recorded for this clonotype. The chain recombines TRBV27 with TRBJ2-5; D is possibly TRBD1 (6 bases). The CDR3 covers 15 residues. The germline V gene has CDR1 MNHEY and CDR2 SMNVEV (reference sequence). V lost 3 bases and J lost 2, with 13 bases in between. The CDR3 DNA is TGTGCCAGCAGTTTGAGGGCAGGGGTACAAGAGACCCAGTACTTC. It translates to CASSLRAGVQETQYF.

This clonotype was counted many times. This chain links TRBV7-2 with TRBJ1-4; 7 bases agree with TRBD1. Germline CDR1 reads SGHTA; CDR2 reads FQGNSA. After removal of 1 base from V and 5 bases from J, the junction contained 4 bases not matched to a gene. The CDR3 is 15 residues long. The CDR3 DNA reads TGTGCCAGCAGCTTAGGAAGGGACAGAAATGAAAAACTGTTTTTT. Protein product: CASSLGRDRNEKLFF.

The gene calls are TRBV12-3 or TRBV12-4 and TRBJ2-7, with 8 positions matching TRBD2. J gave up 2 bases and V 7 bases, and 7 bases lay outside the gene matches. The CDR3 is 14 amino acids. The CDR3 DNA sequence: TGTGCCAGCAAAAGGACTAGCCTAGCCTACGAGCAGTACTTC. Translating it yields CASKRTSLAYEQYF.

This CDR3 is CASSIDPGHLSYEQYF. The DNA of the CDR3 is TGTGCCAGCAGCATTGATCCGGGACACCTCTCCTACGAGCAGTACTTC. This chain links TRBV7-9 with TRBJ2-7; tentatively, D is TRBD1 (6 bases). Trimming removed 5 bases from V and 0 bases from J, with 17 bases in between. This CDR3 contains 16 residues. Germline V gene lookup returns CDR1 SEHNR and CDR2 FQNEAQ (reference sequence).

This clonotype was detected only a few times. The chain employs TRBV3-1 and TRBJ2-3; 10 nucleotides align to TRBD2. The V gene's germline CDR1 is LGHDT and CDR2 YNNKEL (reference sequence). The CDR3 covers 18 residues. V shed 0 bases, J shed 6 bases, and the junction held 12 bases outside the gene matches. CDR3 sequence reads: CASSQEVLIAGGPDTQYF. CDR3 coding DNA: TGTGCCAGCAGCCAAGAGGTATTAATAGCGGGAGGCCCGGATACGCAGTATTTT.

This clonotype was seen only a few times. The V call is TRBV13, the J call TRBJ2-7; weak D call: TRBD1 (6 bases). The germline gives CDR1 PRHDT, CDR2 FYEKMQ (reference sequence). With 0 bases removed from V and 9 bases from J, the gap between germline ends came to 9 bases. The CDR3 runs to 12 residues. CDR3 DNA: TGTGCCAGCAGCTTAGGGCCAGGGGTGCAGTACTTC. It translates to CASSLGPGVQYF.

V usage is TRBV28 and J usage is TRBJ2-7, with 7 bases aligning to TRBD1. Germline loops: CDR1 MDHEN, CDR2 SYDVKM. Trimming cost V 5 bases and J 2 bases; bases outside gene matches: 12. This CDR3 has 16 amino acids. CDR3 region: CASSAPGGTAAYEQYF. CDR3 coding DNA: TGTGCCAGCAGTGCCCCCGGTGGGACAGCCGCCTACGAGCAGTACTTC.

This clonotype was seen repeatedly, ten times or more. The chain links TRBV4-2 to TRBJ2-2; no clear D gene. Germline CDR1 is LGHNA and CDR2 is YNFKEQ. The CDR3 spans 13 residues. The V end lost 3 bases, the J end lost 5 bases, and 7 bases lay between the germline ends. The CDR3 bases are TGTGCCAGCAGCCACCGCGATACCGGGGAGCTGTTTTTT. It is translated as CASSHRDTGELFF.

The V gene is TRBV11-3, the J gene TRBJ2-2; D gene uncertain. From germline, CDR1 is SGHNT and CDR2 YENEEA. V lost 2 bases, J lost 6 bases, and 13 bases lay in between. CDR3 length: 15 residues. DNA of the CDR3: TGTGCCAGCAGCTTATCGGAAGGAAGGGCCGGGGAGCTGTTTTTT. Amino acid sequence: CASSLSEGRAGELFF.